The T cell receptor (beta chain) described here comes from a study of shared clonotypes between healthy human individuals. The CDR3 runs to 17 residues. Germline V CDR1 and CDR2: MNHEY, SMNVEV (reference sequence). V shed 6 bases and J shed 1 base, with 21 bases lying between them. TCRdb's table, derived via immunoSEQ multiplex PCR, lists solely in-frame clones and lacks some. The sample has approximately 640,000 clones; 72% are singletons. The chain combines TRBV27 with TRBJ1-1, with a possible D match to TRBD1 (5 bases). The receptor was derived from a young woman in good health. Sequenced material: memory CD4+ T cells sorted from blood. The subset is: CD45RA-negative fraction. This chain's CDR3 is CASSRAGSGRENTEAFF. As DNA, the CDR3 is TGTGCCAGCAGCCGAGCGGGCTCGGGGCGGGAGAACACTGAAGCTTTCTTT.